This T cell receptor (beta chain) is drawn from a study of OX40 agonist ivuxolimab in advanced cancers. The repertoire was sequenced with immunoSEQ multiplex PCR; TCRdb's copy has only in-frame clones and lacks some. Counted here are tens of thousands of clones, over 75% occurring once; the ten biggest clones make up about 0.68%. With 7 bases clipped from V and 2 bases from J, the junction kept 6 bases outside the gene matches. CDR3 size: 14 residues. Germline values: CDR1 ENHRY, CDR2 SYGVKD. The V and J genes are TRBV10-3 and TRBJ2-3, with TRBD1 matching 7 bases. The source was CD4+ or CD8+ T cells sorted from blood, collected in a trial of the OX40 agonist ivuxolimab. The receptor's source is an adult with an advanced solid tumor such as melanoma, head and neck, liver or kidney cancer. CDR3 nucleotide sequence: TGTGCCATCAAGACAGGGTCCCTCACAGATACGCAGTATTTT. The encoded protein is CAIKTGSLTDTQYF.